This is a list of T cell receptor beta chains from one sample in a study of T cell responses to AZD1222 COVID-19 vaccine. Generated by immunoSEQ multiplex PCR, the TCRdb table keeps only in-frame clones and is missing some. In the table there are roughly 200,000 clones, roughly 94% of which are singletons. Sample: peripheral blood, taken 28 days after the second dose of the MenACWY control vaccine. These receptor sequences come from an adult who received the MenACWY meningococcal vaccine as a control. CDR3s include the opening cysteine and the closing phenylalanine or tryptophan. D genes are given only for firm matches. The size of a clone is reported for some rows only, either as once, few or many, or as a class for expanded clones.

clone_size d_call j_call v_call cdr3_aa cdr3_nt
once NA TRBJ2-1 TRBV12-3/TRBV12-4 CASRNPDRNEQFF TGTGCCAGCAGGAACCCCGATCGGAATGAGCAGTTCTTC
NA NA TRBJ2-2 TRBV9 CASSYYDRTTSTGELFF TGTGCCAGCAGCTATTATGATAGGACTACAAGCACCGGGGAGCTGTTTTTT
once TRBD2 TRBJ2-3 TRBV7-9 CASNPEGGGTDTQYF TGTGCCAGCAACCCAGAGGGCGGGGGGACAGATACGCAGTATTTT
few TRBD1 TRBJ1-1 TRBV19 CASTTPPGQGAKGTEAFF TGTGCCAGTACCACTCCCCCGGGACAGGGGGCAAAAGGCACTGAAGCTTTCTTT
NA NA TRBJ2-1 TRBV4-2 CASSQGWGRNEQFF TGTGCCAGCAGCCAAGGATGGGGTAGAAATGAGCAGTTCTTC
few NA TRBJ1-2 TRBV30 CAWSATLVYGYTF TGTGCCTGGAGTGCCACGCTAGTCTATGGCTACACCTTC
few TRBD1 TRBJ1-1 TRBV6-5 CAIRGDRGNTEAFF TGTGCCATTAGGGGGGACAGGGGGAACACTGAAGCTTTCTTT
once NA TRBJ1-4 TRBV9 CASSPSGPGEKLFF TGTGCCAGCAGCCCTTCAGGGCCCGGCGAAAAACTGTTTTTT
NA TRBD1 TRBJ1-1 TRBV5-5 CASSPIPGQGITGDTEAFF TGTGCCAGCAGCCCCATTCCGGGACAGGGAATAACCGGGGACACTGAAGCTTTCTTT
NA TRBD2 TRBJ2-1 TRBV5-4 CASSLAGLADNEQFF TGTGCCAGCAGCTTGGCGGGACTAGCGGACAATGAGCAGTTCTTC
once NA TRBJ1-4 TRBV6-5 CASSYGIEKLFF TGTGCCAGCAGTTACGGGATAGAAAAACTGTTTTTT
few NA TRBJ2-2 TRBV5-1 CASSLGRGGAGELFF TGCGCCAGCAGCTTGGGAAGGGGTGGTGCCGGGGAGCTGTTTTTT
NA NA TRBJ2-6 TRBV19 CASSIFGEGANVLTF TGTGCCAGTAGTATATTCGGGGAAGGGGCCAACGTCCTGACTTTC
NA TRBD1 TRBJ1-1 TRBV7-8 CASSLGRQGPEAFF TGTGCCAGCAGCTTAGGGAGACAGGGCCCTGAAGCTTTCTTT
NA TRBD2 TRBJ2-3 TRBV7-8 CASSLGAHGGSTDTQYF TGTGCCAGCAGCTTAGGGGCACACGGGGGGAGCACAGATACGCAGTATTTT
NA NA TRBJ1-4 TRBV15 CATSRDKTEKLFF TGTGCCACCAGCAGAGATAAGACTGAAAAACTGTTTTTT
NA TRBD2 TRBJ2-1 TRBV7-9 CASSSVAGAGVEQFF TGTGCCAGCAGCTCCGTAGCGGGGGCTGGGGTTGAGCAGTTCTTC
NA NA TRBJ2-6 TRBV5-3 CARSGWTGPLSGANVLTF TGTGCCAGAAGCGGGTGGACGGGGCCCCTCTCTGGGGCCAACGTCCTGACTTTC
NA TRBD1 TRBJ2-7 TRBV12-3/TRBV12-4 CASSLQGSYEQYF TGTGCCAGCAGTCTACAGGGGTCCTACGAGCAGTACTTC
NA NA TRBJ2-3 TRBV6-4 CASSRDGGLDTQYF TGTGCCAGTTCCCGGGACGGAGGGTTGGATACGCAGTATTTT
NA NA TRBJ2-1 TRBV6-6 CASSYSTLNEQFF TGTGCCAGCAGTTACTCGACTCTGAATGAGCAGTTCTTC
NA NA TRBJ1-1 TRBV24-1 CATSDLGDGEAFF TGTGCCACCAGTGATTTAGGGGACGGTGAAGCTTTCTTT
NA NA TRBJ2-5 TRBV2 CASTLGGELPSGTQYF TGTGCCAGCACCCTAGGGGGGGAGCTTCCCTCGGGGACCCAGTACTTC
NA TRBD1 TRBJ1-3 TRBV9 CASSPSRGWGNTIYF TGTGCCAGCAGCCCATCCAGGGGGTGGGGAAACACCATATATTTT
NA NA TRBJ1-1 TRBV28 CASSFGGQTEAFF TGTGCCAGCAGTTTCGGGGGGCAAACTGAAGCTTTCTTT
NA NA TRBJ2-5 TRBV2 CASPPREGQETQYF TGTGCCAGCCCCCCCCGAGAGGGGCAGGAGACCCAGTACTTC
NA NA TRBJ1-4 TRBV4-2 CASSQERATNEKLFF TGTGCCAGCAGCCAAGAGCGCGCAACTAATGAAAAACTGTTTTTT
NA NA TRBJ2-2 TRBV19 CASSVTEINTGELFF TGTGCCAGTAGTGTGACAGAGATTAACACCGGGGAGCTGTTTTTT
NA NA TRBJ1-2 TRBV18 CASSPPAREDGYTF TGTGCCAGCTCACCACCGGCCAGGGAGGATGGCTACACCTTC
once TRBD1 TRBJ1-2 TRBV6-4 CASSAVTGGGYTF TGTGCCAGCAGTGCCGTAACAGGGGGCGGCTACACCTTC
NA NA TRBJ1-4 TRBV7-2 CASSLGGVNEKLFF TGTGCCAGCAGCTTAGGAGGTGTTAATGAAAAACTGTTTTTT
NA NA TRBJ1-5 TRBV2 CASSEVGWPQHF TGTGCCAGCAGTGAAGTGGGCTGGCCCCAGCATTTT
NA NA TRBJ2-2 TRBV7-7 CASSLGKGMNTGELFF TGTGCTAGCAGCTTAGGGAAGGGAATGAACACCGGGGAGCTGTTTTTT
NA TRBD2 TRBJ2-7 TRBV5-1 CASSLDTSGYEQYF TGCGCCAGCAGCTTGGATACTAGCGGCTACGAGCAGTACTTC
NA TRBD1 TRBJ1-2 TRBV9 CASSVAPQTGGTYGYTF TGTGCCAGCAGCGTAGCCCCCCAGACAGGGGGCACCTATGGCTACACCTTC
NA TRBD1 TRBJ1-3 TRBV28 CASSTQGARNTIYF TGTGCCAGCAGTACACAGGGGGCTAGAAACACCATATATTTT